This T cell receptor (beta chain) was identified during a study of spatial heterogeneity in lung cancer (dated by TCRdb to the late 2010s). A note on the overall study: The donors were more than 65 patients from the lung TRACERx cohort who had early-stage, untreated non-small cell lung cancer. Both alpha and beta chains were TCR-sequenced in samples taken at surgery, namely 220 tumor regions, under 80 matched nontumor lung samples and approximately 51 PBMC samples. Follow-up PBMC samples were sequenced whenever available, and the median time to follow-up was roughly 2 years after resection. Beta-chain transcripts were consistently detected in greater numbers than alpha-chain transcripts, which likely reflects a higher abundance of beta-chain transcripts. In non-small cell lung cancer, the study quantitatively compared TCR alpha and beta repertoires across several tumor regions, matched nontumor lung, and blood. Nonsynonymous mutation counts, determined by whole-exome sequencing of tumor tissue, were related to features of the TCR repertoire. In the raw uncorrected reads, each unique combination of TCR and UMI appeared more than ten times on average. Study-wide findings and limitations: Additional single-cell paired TCR alpha and beta sequencing was considered necessary to confirm, at a functional level, the hypothesis that regional TCRs recognize regional mutations. Only roughly 15 patients were included in comparisons of baseline and follow-up blood repertoires. Ubiquitous expanded tumor TCRs were found in blood more often at tumor resection than at routine follow-up.

At least ten counts were recorded for this clonotype. Its recognized antigen is unknown. No base-level quality is on record; no much larger clone is a single base apart. What this sample's time point label stands for: blood at routine non-recurrence follow-up after resection. Without any cell sorting, TCR sequencing was performed on whole RNA extracted either from tumor and nontumor lung tissue or from cryopreserved PBMC samples. A patient was chosen for TCR sequencing only when enough RNA was available from at least two tumor regions. As encoded in the germline V gene, CDR1 is MGHRA while CDR2 is YSYEKL. V is trimmed back by 0 bases and J by 5 bases, and the junction contains 6 bases that no gene match accounts for. Spanning cysteine to phenylalanine, the CDR3 consists of 15 amino acids. Just CDR3 DNA is preserved here, 45 bases in frame from base 1. Library preparation was by 5' RACE. The instrument given in TCRdb is NextSeq 500. To allow correction of PCR and sequencing errors, the TCR library protocol tagged every TCR cDNA molecule with a unique molecular identifier. The published analysis was carried out like this. Decombinator tools were used for TCR identification, UMI-based error correction and CDR3 extraction. Expanded TCRs were defined as those above a frequency of 2 per 1,000, corresponding to the top 1% of the tumor frequency distribution. Renyi diversity was computed with the R vegan package after each repertoire had been subsampled 100 times to 5,000 TCRs. To build CDR3 similarity networks, amino acid triplet string-kernel similarity was used, and CDR3s were connected when their pairwise similarity was above 0.82. TCRdb ran its own pipeline on the public reads, namely fastp trimming at Q25 and MiXCR clone calling, and kept in-frame beta chains. Identical CDR3 proteins give one entry, which carries the most common genes and DNA. In this record, the V and J calls reflect TCRdb's handling and not the investigators' own analysis. The sample table contains tens of thousands of distinct CDR3 sequences; only one count was recorded for about 7.6% of them. The ten largest account for 8.5% to 10% of the sample.

Recombination connected TRBV4-1 to TRBJ1-1; 7 central nucleotides agree with TRBD1. The TCR comes from a male donor with early-stage non-small cell lung cancer. The starting material was PBMCs, obtained at follow-up. The CDR3 reads CASSQDLAGGTEAFF. Here is the DNA: TGCGCCAGCAGCCAAGATTTAGCAGGGGGAACTGAAGCTTTCTTT.